Below, 10 T cell receptor beta chains from the same sample are listed, as sequenced in a study of T-cell reconstitution after alpha-beta-depleted transplantation in children. A TCRbeta library incorporating unique molecular identifiers was prepared. Each CDR3 protein is one row after TCRdb ran MiXCR on the PCR reads. The data contain over 400,000 distinct CDR3 sequences, about 45% of them singletons. Sequenced here: PBMCs, sampled before TCRalphabeta/CD19-depleted stem cell transplant. The receptors stem from a girl aged 2-15 years with aplastic anemia, due to receive a stem cell transplant.

This clonotype was detected ten times or more. The chain carries TRBV11-1 and TRBJ2-3; 8 bases match TRBD1. The trim removed 5 bases at V and 1 base at J, leaving 17 bases unmatched. CDR3 length: 19 amino acids. CDR1 and CDR2 from the germline V gene are SGHAT and FQDESV (reference sequence). Here the CDR3 DNA reads TGTGCCAGCAGCACTTACCGGGACAGGCGACATCCCGGCACAGATACGCAGTATTTT. Translating gives CASSTYRDRRHPGTDTQYF.

The chain uses TRBV29-1 and TRBJ2-2; D is uncertain. Germline V lookup: CDR1 SQVTM, CDR2 ANQGSEA. This CDR3 has 11 amino acids. Trimming removed 5 bases from V and 7 bases from J, with 8 bases in between. The DNA of the CDR3 is TGCAGCGTTTCCCTCGGCGGGGAGCTGTTTTTT. Translated, it gives CSVSLGGELFF.

This chain joins TRBV29-1 and TRBJ2-7; D assignment may be TRBD1 or TRBD2 (5 bases each). The CDR3 length is 13 residues. Germline V gene data show CDR1 as SQVTM and CDR2 as ANQGSEA. Trimming removed 7 bases at V and 4 bases at J, with 17 bases between. The CDR3 DNA is TGCAGCGGGGTAGGGGACCCTGGGTACGAGCAGTACTTC. This translates into CSGVGDPGYEQYF.

This rearrangement joins TRBV6-5 to TRBJ1-2; D is perhaps TRBD1 (6 bases). CDR3 length equals 14 residues. Trimming took off 2 bases at V and 4 bases at J, with 11 bases between the two ends. Germline CDR1 and CDR2: MNHEY and SVGAGI. The CDR3 DNA reads as TGTGCCAGCAGTTACGCAGACAGGCGCTATGGCTACACCTTC. Its protein product is CASSYADRRYGYTF.

V usage is TRBV28 and J usage is TRBJ2-5, with D unresolved. From germline, CDR1 is MDHEN and CDR2 SYDVKM. With 6 bases removed from V and 4 bases from J, the gap between germline ends came to 6 bases. The CDR3 loop spans 11 amino acids. CDR3 in amino acids: CASRRLETQYF. The DNA of the CDR3 is TGTGCCAGCAGGCGCCTAGAGACCCAGTACTTC.

This CDR3 is CASSSERLGTDTQYF. DNA of the CDR3: TGTGCCAGCAGCTCTGAGCGGTTGGGGACAGATACGCAGTATTTT. The rearrangement uses TRBV11-2 and TRBJ2-3, with a possible D match to TRBD2 (5 bases). Germline-derived CDR1 and CDR2 are SGHAT and FQNNGV. The CDR3 covers 15 residues. The germline V and J ends were trimmed by 4 bases and 3 bases, with 14 bases remaining between them. Looking up the rest from reference TRBV11-2 and TRBJ2-3 gives the full variable domain: EAGVAQSPRYKIIEKRQSVAFWCNPISGHATLYWYQQILGQGPKLLIQFQNNGVVDDSQLPKDRFSAERLKGVDSTLKIQPAKLEDSAVYLCASSSERLGTDTQYFGPGTRLTVL.

The rearrangement uses TRBV9 and TRBJ2-7, with D possibly TRBD1 on 5 matching bases. The CDR3 spans 15 residues. The ends were cut back, 0 bases at V and 5 bases at J, with 15 bases in the middle. Per the germline V gene, CDR1 is SGDLS and CDR2 is YYNGEE. As DNA, the CDR3 is TGTGCCAGCAGCGTAGGCTTGCAGGGATTCCACGAGCAGTACTTC. Encoded protein: CASSVGLQGFHEQYF.

The rearrangement links TRBV2 to TRBJ2-2, with 7 bases fitting TRBD1. J lost 1 base, V lost 4 bases, and 0 bases had no gene match. This CDR3 is 14 amino acids long. Per germline, CDR1 SNHLY and CDR2 FYNNEI. The CDR3 sequence: CASSGTGNTGELFF. The CDR3 bases are TGTGCCAGCAGTGGGACAGGGAACACCGGGGAGCTGTTTTTT.

This clonotype was detected ten times or more. CDR3 loop: CSVEAPLFPNYGYTF. The CDR3 nucleotides read TGCAGCGTTGAGGCCCCGCTATTCCCCAACTATGGCTACACCTTC. This rearrangement joins TRBV29-1 to TRBJ1-2; the D is unclear. Germline V gene data show CDR1 as SQVTM and CDR2 as ANQGSEA. V lost 3 bases, J lost 2 bases, and 16 bases lay in between. The CDR3 loop spans 15 amino acids.

This chain links TRBV15 with TRBJ2-5; D perhaps matches TRBD2 (5 bases). CDR1 and CDR2 from the germline V gene are LNHNV and YYDKDF (reference sequence). V was cut by 4 bases and J by 4 bases, with 10 bases left in between. The CDR3 length is 13 residues. The CDR3, as DNA: TGTGCCACCAGCACAGTACTAGGAGAGACCCAGTACTTC. This translates into CATSTVLGETQYF. The variable domain in full, completed from reference TRBV15 and TRBJ2-5, reads DAMVIQNPRYQVTQFGKPVTLSCSQTLNHNVMYWYQQKSSQAPKLLFHYYDKDFNNEADTPDNFQSRRPNTSFCFLDIRSPGLGDTAMYLCATSTVLGETQYFGPGTRLLVL.